These 32 T cell receptor beta chains share one sample of origin, sequenced in a study of T cells in localized non-small cell lung cancer. Method: immunoSEQ multiplex PCR; TCRdb's copy keeps in-frame clones and lacks some. The data hold more than 2,500 clones, with 25% to 30% observed a single time. This sample comprised normal lung tissue next to the tumor, obtained before any cancer treatment. The source of these receptors is a woman between 35 and 75 years old with stage I lung adenocarcinoma.

The V call is TRBV6-8, the J call TRBJ2-3, with D unresolved. CDR1 and CDR2 from the germline V gene are MNHGY and SAAAGT. This CDR3 region has 18 residues. The germline V and J ends were trimmed by 0 bases and 0 bases, with 16 bases remaining between them. CDR3 in DNA: TGTGCCAGCAGTTACTCGACGTTAGATCGTTGGAGCACAGATACGCAGTATTTT. The encoded protein is CASSYSTLDRWSTDTQYF.

J is TRBJ2-2 and V is TRBV11-3; D is perhaps TRBD1 or TRBD2 (5 bases each). CDR3 length: 16 amino acids. The germline V gene encodes CDR1 SGHNT and CDR2 YENEEA. V was pared by 5 bases and J by 4 bases, with 17 bases between. CDR3: CASSLGVRAGTGELFF. CDR3 coding DNA: TGTGCCAGCAGCCTCGGGGTCAGGGCGGGCACCGGGGAGCTGTTTTTT.

The chain recombines TRBV11-3 with TRBJ1-6, with D possibly matching TRBD1 (5 bases). Between the trimmed V and J ends, which lost 1 base and 10 bases, there was a span of 17 bases. The CDR3 is 16 residues long. Germline V gene data show CDR1 as SGHNT and CDR2 as YENEEA. CDR3 sequence: CASSLGGQGVGSPLHF. The CDR3 DNA is TGTGCCAGCAGCTTAGGGGGCCAAGGGGTGGGATCACCCCTCCACTTT.

In its sample, this clone was seen a few times. The chain recombines TRBV11-3 with TRBJ2-7, with 11 bases identical to TRBD2. This CDR3 is built from 15 residues. The germline gives CDR1 SGHNT, CDR2 YENEEA. Trimming removed 5 bases from V and 1 base from J; junction bases left unmatched: 4. The CDR3 nucleotides read TGTGCCAGCAGCCCCCTAGCGGGGGGATCCTACGAGCAGTACTTC. Translating gives CASSPLAGGSYEQYF.

A few counts support this clone. The genes are TRBV6-8 and TRBJ1-4, with TRBD1 identical over 8 bases. V lost 8 bases and J lost 4; bases outside the gene matches: 6. The CDR3 runs to 14 residues. Per germline, CDR1 MNHGY and CDR2 SAAAGT. CDR3 amino acids: CASQDRVNNEKLFF. The CDR3 coding sequence is TGTGCCAGCCAGGACAGGGTGAATAATGAAAAACTGTTTTTT.

The chain recombines TRBV11-3 with TRBJ2-7, with TRBD1 matching 12 bases. The germline gives CDR1 SGHNT, CDR2 YENEEA. CDR3 length equals 15 residues. The V gene end was trimmed by 5 bases and the J gene end by 2 bases; junction bases not matched to a gene: 4. CDR3: CASSKGQGATYEQYF. In DNA form, the CDR3 reads TGTGCCAGCAGCAAGGGACAGGGGGCGACCTACGAGCAGTACTTC.

This clone has just a few counts. The chain uses TRBV19 and TRBJ2-4, with unresolved D. The V gene lost 0 bases and the J gene lost 3 bases, with 9 bases spanning the gap. This CDR3 is 15 amino acids long. Looked up from germline, CDR1 is LNHDA and CDR2 is SQIVND (reference sequence). This chain's CDR3 is CASSIDRQGKNIQYF. The DNA for the CDR3 is TGTGCCAGTAGTATAGATCGCCAAGGCAAAAACATTCAGTACTTC.

This clone was seen a handful of times. This chain joins TRBV30 and TRBJ1-5; TRBD1 is a possible D gene (5 bases). Trimming shortened V by 3 bases and J by 5 bases, and 14 bases separated the two germline ends. CDR1 and CDR2 from the germline V gene are GTSNPN and SVGIG (reference sequence). The CDR3 is 14 residues long. CDR3 in DNA: TGTGCCTGGAGCCCCGGGCAGGGACATCAGCCCCAGCATTTT. It is translated as CAWSPGQGHQPQHF.

This clone is labeled as large. The chain couples TRBV10-2 to TRBJ2-1; perhaps TRBD2 as D (5 bases). Germline V gene lookup returns CDR1 WSHSY and CDR2 SAAADI. The CDR3 is made up of 12 amino acids. The germline V and J ends were trimmed by 5 bases and 8 bases, with 10 bases remaining between them. CDR3 region: CASSLGSDEQFF. Here the CDR3 DNA reads TGCGCCAGCAGTCTCGGTAGCGATGAGCAGTTCTTC.

In its sample, this clone was seen a few times. This chain uses TRBV19 with TRBJ1-4; a weak D match, TRBD1 (6 bases). This CDR3 has 13 amino acids. V was cut by 6 bases and J by 4 bases, with 9 bases left in between. Germline V gene lookup returns CDR1 LNHDA and CDR2 SQIVND (reference sequence). The CDR3: CASSQQGNEKLFF. CDR3 sequence (DNA): TGTGCCAGTAGCCAACAGGGTAATGAAAAACTGTTTTTT.

The rearrangement joins TRBV1 to TRBJ2-5; whether TRBD2, the table's D call, matches the DNA was not checked. TRBV1 is deemed a pseudogene. There are 12 residues in the CDR3. The CDR3: CASSQGWENQYF. In DNA, the CDR3 is TGCGCCAGCAGCCAAGGATGGGAGAACCAGTACTTC.

J is TRBJ2-2 and V is TRBV6-8, with D possibly matching TRBD1 (6 bases). Germline V lookup: CDR1 MNHGY, CDR2 SAAAGT. This CDR3 is built from 17 residues. V gave up 0 bases and J gave up 0 bases, with 11 bases separating them. The CDR3 sequence is CASSYSMYRANTGELFF. The DNA for the CDR3 is TGTGCCAGCAGTTACTCGATGTACAGGGCGAACACCGGGGAGCTGTTTTTT.

This clone was counted a few times. The chain carries TRBV11-3 and TRBJ2-1; D gene ambiguous. V lost 5 bases, J lost 6 bases, and 14 bases lay in between. The CDR3 runs 14 residues. Germline V gives CDR1 SGHNT, CDR2 YENEEA. CDR3 protein: CASSPHRGSNEQFF. The CDR3 DNA follows: TGTGCCAGCAGCCCGCACCGAGGATCCAATGAGCAGTTCTTC.

The rearrangement links TRBV9 to TRBJ1-5; D possibly corresponds to TRBD1 (6 bases). V was trimmed by 5 bases and J by 5 bases, leaving 20 bases between them. The germline V gene has CDR1 SGDLS and CDR2 YYNGEE. The CDR3 is made up of 16 amino acids. The CDR3 DNA reads as TGTGCCAGCAGTCCACAGGGTATAAGCGGGGATCAGCCCCAGCATTTT. Translated: CASSPQGISGDQPQHF.

This rearrangement joins TRBV2 to TRBJ2-2; 7 bases match TRBD2. Germline V gene lookup returns CDR1 SNHLY and CDR2 FYNNEI. The ends lost 10 bases at V and 10 bases at J; junction bases unmatched: 12. CDR3 length: 13 amino acids. CDR3 sequence (DNA): TGTGCCACCCTCGGGGGAGGGAGGGAGGAGCTGTTTTTT. Its protein is CATLGGGREELFF. The full variable domain, its missing parts supplied by reference TRBV2 and TRBJ2-2, is EPEVTQTPSHQVTQMGQEVILRCVPISNHLYFYWYRQILGQKVEFLVSFYNNEISEKSEIFDDQFSVERPDGSNFTLKIRSTKLEDSAMYFCATLGGGREELFFGEGSRLTVL.

The rearrangement uses TRBV19 and TRBJ1-6; TRBD1 agrees at 9 bases. Trimming cost V 5 bases and J 9 bases; bases outside gene matches: 8. The V gene's germline CDR1 is LNHDA and CDR2 SQIVND (reference sequence). CDR3 length: 15 amino acids. CDR3 in amino acids: CASSPRDREASPLHF. The CDR3 coding sequence is TGTGCCAGTAGTCCCCGGGACAGGGAGGCTTCACCCCTCCACTTT. Combining the CDR3 with reference TRBV19 and TRBJ1-6 gives the whole variable domain DGGITQSPKYLFRKEGQNVTLSCEQNLNHDAMYWYRQDPGQGLRLIYYSQIVNDFQKGDIAEGYSVSREKKESFPLTVTSAQKNPTAFYLCASSPRDREASPLHFGNGTRLTVT.

The chain recombines TRBV7-2 with TRBJ1-1; D gene ambiguous. V lost 5 bases, J lost 1 base, and 8 bases lay in between. The CDR3 has 13 amino acids. Germline V CDR1 and CDR2: SGHTA, FQGNSA. The CDR3 DNA sequence: TGTGCCAGCAGCCGAGGACCGAACACTGAAGCTTTCTTT. Translation gives CASSRGPNTEAFF.

Notes on this clone: The identical CDR3 is also encoded by other nucleotide sequences in the sample. This chain links TRBV18 with TRBJ2-7; 11 nucleotides agree with TRBD1. CDR1 and CDR2 from the germline V gene are KGHSH and LQKENI. CDR3 size: 15 residues. Trimming at V came to 2 bases and at J to 6 bases, leaving 6 bases not matched to a gene. CDR3 protein: CASSPGRDRGSEQYF. For the CDR3, the DNA is TGTGCCAGCTCACCAGGACGGGACAGGGGGAGCGAGCAGTACTTC.

The chain has TRBV19 and TRBJ1-2, with TRBD1 matching over 8 bases. The CDR3 extends over 12 amino acids. Trimming at V came to 3 bases and at J to 14 bases, leaving 8 bases not matched to a gene. The germline CDR1 and CDR2 sequences are LNHDA and SQIVND (reference sequence). As DNA, the CDR3 is TGTGCCAGTAGTATGGGTCGTACAGGGGGAACCTTC. Translating it yields CASSMGRTGGTF.

The rearrangement links TRBV18 to TRBJ2-7; 8 nucleotides align to TRBD1. The J segment lost 6 bases and the V segment lost 2 bases, leaving 6 bases of the junction unmatched. The CDR3 is 14 residues long. The germline V gene has CDR1 KGHSH and CDR2 LQKENI. This CDR3 reads CASSPIGQGGEQYF. The DNA for the CDR3 is TGTGCCAGCTCACCAATAGGACAGGGAGGCGAGCAGTACTTC.

By share of the sample, this clone is large. The chain joins TRBV4-1 to TRBJ2-1, with D tentatively TRBD1 (5 bases). Germline assignment: CDR1 MGHRA and CDR2 YSYEKL. The CDR3 covers 15 residues. The V gene lost 0 bases and the J gene lost 8 bases, with 14 bases spanning the gap. The chain's CDR3 is CASSQDRQGNDEQFF. The CDR3 coding sequence is TGCGCCAGCAGCCAAGATCGGCAGGGTAACGATGAGCAGTTCTTC.

This clone was recorded a few times. The chain carries TRBV9 and TRBJ2-1, with D hard to call. Germline V gene lookup returns CDR1 SGDLS and CDR2 YYNGEE. This CDR3 region has 15 residues. Trimming took off 0 bases at V and 2 bases at J, with 9 bases between the two ends. This CDR3 is CASSVAPGPYNEQFF. Written as DNA, the CDR3 is TGTGCCAGCAGCGTAGCGCCGGGCCCCTACAATGAGCAGTTCTTC.

This clone has a handful of counts. For the CDR3, the DNA is TGTGCCAGCAGTACTCGTCCCGGGACTTTTCAAGAGACCCAGTACTTC. Encoded protein: CASSTRPGTFQETQYF. The chain employs TRBV9 and TRBJ2-5; perhaps TRBD2 as D (6 bases). This CDR3 is 16 amino acids long. The germline gives CDR1 SGDLS, CDR2 YYNGEE. Trimming stripped 5 bases from V and 2 bases from J, with 19 bases between.

The chain links TRBV14 to TRBJ2-7; 7 bases fit TRBD1. This CDR3 is 18 amino acids long. With 0 bases clipped from V and 7 bases from J, the junction kept 18 bases outside the gene matches. The germline V gene encodes CDR1 SGHDN and CDR2 FVKESK. CDR3 sequence reads: CASSQDLTGQVRLGEQYF. The CDR3 nucleotides read TGTGCCAGCAGCCAAGACCTAACCGGACAGGTCCGTTTGGGGGAGCAGTACTTC.

The chain links TRBV23-1 to TRBJ1-2, with 7 bases fitting TRBD1. TRBV23-1 is an open reading frame, and its role is uncertain. There are 13 residues in the CDR3. V dropped 6 bases and J dropped 2; count of bases not matched to a gene: 3. CDR3 sequence: CASSKDRNYGYTF. The CDR3, as DNA: TGCGCCAGCAGCAAGGACAGGAACTATGGCTACACCTTC.

In this sample, this clone turned up a few times. This chain uses TRBV6-8 with TRBJ2-2, with TRBD2 as a possible D gene (6 bases). The CDR3 length is 16 residues. V shed 0 bases and J shed 7 bases, with 15 bases lying between them. Germline-derived CDR1 and CDR2 are MNHGY and SAAAGT. DNA for the CDR3: TGTGCCAGCAGTTACTCGACTGGCGGGGCGGGCGGGGAGCTGTTTTTT. Translated: CASSYSTGGAGGELFF.

This clone was found a few times. This sequence joins TRBV19 and TRBJ1-5, with D tentatively TRBD1 (5 bases). V dropped 2 bases and J dropped 5 bases, with 7 bases sitting between them. Germline V gene data show CDR1 as LNHDA and CDR2 as SQIVND (reference sequence). CDR3 size: 13 residues. In DNA, the CDR3 is TGTGCCAGTAGTATACAGGGTGATCAGCCCCAGCATTTT. It codes for CASSIQGDQPQHF.

In its sample, this clone was seen a few times. The rearrangement links TRBV9 to TRBJ2-2; D might be TRBD2 (5 bases). Germline assignment: CDR1 SGDLS and CDR2 YYNGEE. The germline V and J ends were trimmed by 3 bases and 5 bases, with 8 bases remaining between them. The CDR3 spans 13 residues. CDR3 sequence (DNA): TGTGCCAGCAGCGACGAGCGGACCGGGGAGCTGTTTTTT. Its translation is CASSDERTGELFF. The full variable domain, with the rest looked up from reference TRBV9 and TRBJ2-2, is DSGVTQTPKHLITATGQRVTLRCSPRSGDLSVYWYQQSLDQGLQFLIQYYNGEERAKGNILERFSAQQFPDLHSELNLSSLELGDSALYFCASSDERTGELFFGEGSRLTVL.

This clone counts as medium-sized. V is TRBV9 and J is TRBJ2-3; 9 nucleotides line up with TRBD2. Germline CDR1 reads SGDLS; CDR2 reads YYNGEE. The CDR3 is 16 residues long. Losses at the gene ends were 5 bases for V and 2 bases for J; bases not matched to a gene: 9. The CDR3: CASRASGDDFTDTQYF. The DNA for the CDR3 is TGTGCCAGCAGGGCTAGCGGGGACGATTTCACAGATACGCAGTATTTT.

The chain has TRBV6-8 and TRBJ2-1, with TRBD2 identical over 9 bases. Germline loops: CDR1 MNHGY, CDR2 SAAAGT. CDR3 length equals 17 residues. V was clipped by 0 bases and J by 10 bases; unmatched bases: 13. CDR3 nucleotides: TGTGCCAGCAGTTACTCGAGGTTGGCGGGAGGGCGTTGGGAGCAGTTCTTC. Residues: CASSYSRLAGGRWEQFF.

This clone was seen a handful of times. The chain uses TRBV29-1 and TRBJ1-1; D gene unclear. The CDR3 sequence is 12 residues long. Trimming took 5 bases from V and 1 from J, leaving 8 bases between them. The germline V gene has CDR1 SQVTM and CDR2 ANQGSEA. CDR3 nucleotide sequence: TGCAGCGTTCAGCAAAGGAACACTGAAGCTTTCTTT. The encoded protein is CSVQQRNTEAFF.

V gene TRBV6-8 combines with J gene TRBJ2-2, with TRBD1 matching over 8 bases. Germline-derived CDR1 and CDR2 are MNHGY and SAAAGT. J was trimmed by 4 bases and V by 6 bases; bases with no gene match: 4. The CDR3 runs to 14 residues. The CDR3 DNA follows: TGTGCCAGCAGGCTACAGGGGGGCACCGGGGAGCTGTTTTTT. Encoded protein: CASRLQGGTGELFF.